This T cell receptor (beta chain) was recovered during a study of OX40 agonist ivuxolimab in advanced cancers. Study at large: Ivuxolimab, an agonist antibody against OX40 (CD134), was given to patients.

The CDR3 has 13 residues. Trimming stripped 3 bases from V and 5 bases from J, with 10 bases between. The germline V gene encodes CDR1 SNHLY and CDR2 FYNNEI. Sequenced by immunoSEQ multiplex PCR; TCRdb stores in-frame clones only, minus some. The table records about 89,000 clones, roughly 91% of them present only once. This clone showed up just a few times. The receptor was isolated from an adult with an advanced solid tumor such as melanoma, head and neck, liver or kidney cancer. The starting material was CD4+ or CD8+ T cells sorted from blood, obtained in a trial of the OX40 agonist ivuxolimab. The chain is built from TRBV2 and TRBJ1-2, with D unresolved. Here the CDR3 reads CASSDEGRYGYTF. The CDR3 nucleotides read TGTGCCAGCAGTGATGAGGGAAGGTATGGCTACACCTTC. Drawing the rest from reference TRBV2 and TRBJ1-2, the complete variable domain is EPEVTQTPSHQVTQMGQEVILRCVPISNHLYFYWYRQILGQKVEFLVSFYNNEISEKSEIFDDQFSVERPDGSNFTLKIRSTKLEDSAMYFCASSDEGRYGYTFGSGTRLTVV.